Each of the 22 T cell receptor beta chains below was sequenced from the same sample in a study of OX40 agonist ivuxolimab in advanced cancers. Assay: immunoSEQ multiplex PCR; the TCRdb copy retains only in-frame clones and omits some. The sample lists around 70,000 clones, more than 75% seen once, with 6.9% in the top ten. The starting material was CD4+ or CD8+ T cells sorted from blood, obtained in a trial of the OX40 agonist ivuxolimab. These receptors were collected from an adult with an advanced solid tumor such as melanoma, head and neck, liver or kidney cancer.

This chain joins TRBV5-1 and TRBJ1-4; 10 bases match TRBD1. There are 14 residues in the CDR3. Germline V gene data show CDR1 as SGHRS and CDR2 as YFSETQ. V lost 2 bases and J lost 6; bases outside the gene matches: 1. The CDR3 DNA sequence: TGCGCCAGCAGCTTTGGGACAGGGGATGAAAAACTGTTTTTT. This translates into CASSFGTGDEKLFF.

V and J are TRBV13 and TRBJ1-5; D not resolved. Trimming took off 2 bases at V and 4 bases at J, with 6 bases between the two ends. The CDR3 spans 13 residues. Germline V lookup: CDR1 PRHDT, CDR2 FYEKMQ (reference sequence). Here the CDR3 reads CASSLTPNQPQHF. For the CDR3, the DNA is TGTGCCAGCAGCTTAACCCCAAATCAGCCCCAGCATTTT.

The chain carries TRBV13 and TRBJ2-5, with a possible D match to TRBD1 (6 bases). Germline V lookup: CDR1 PRHDT, CDR2 FYEKMQ (reference sequence). The CDR3 has 16 residues. Between the trimmed V and J ends, which lost 8 bases and 4 bases, there was a span of 23 bases. The CDR3 DNA reads as TGTGCCAGCGGGATAGGGGGTGACAGTCCAAGAGAGACCCAGTACTTC. Its translation: CASGIGGDSPRETQYF.

The gene calls are TRBV19 and TRBJ2-5; 12 positions agree with TRBD2. V trimming: 3 bases; J trimming: 5 bases; junction bases outside the gene matches: 4. CDR1 is LNHDA, CDR2 SQIVND, per germline (reference sequence). The CDR3 extends over 15 amino acids. The chain's CDR3 is CASSMTSGSPETQYF. CDR3 in DNA: TGTGCCAGTAGTATGACTAGCGGGAGCCCGGAGACCCAGTACTTC.

The chain couples TRBV6-6 to TRBJ1-1, with 9 bases that match TRBD1. The CDR3 sequence is 13 residues long. In germline, CDR1 is MNHNY, CDR2 SVGAGI (reference sequence). The ends lost 2 bases at V and 10 bases at J; junction bases unmatched: 5. The CDR3 is CASSYGDRVRAFF. In DNA, the CDR3 is TGTGCCAGCAGTTACGGGGACAGGGTAAGAGCTTTCTTT.

The V gene is TRBV10-3, the J gene TRBJ1-1, with no clear D. Trimming pared 2 bases from V and 1 base from J, leaving 5 bases between. The CDR3 runs to 13 residues. Germline CDR1 is ENHRY and CDR2 is SYGVKD. The CDR3 bases are TGTGCCATCAGTGAGATGAGGAACACTGAAGCTTTCTTT. Translation gives CAISEMRNTEAFF.

The chain recombines TRBV7-2 with TRBJ2-2, with TRBD2 matching over 7 bases. The CDR3 covers 15 residues. The V segment lost 4 bases and the J segment 4 bases; nucleotides outside the gene matches: 6. The germline V gene has CDR1 SGHTA and CDR2 FQGNSA. The CDR3 reads CASSSTSLFTGELFF. CDR3 sequence (DNA): TGTGCCAGCAGCTCGACTAGCTTATTCACCGGGGAGCTGTTTTTT.

The V and J genes are TRBV19 and TRBJ1-2, with 7 bases aligning to TRBD1. Germline trimming cut 4 bases from V and 0 bases from J; bases unmatched to any gene: 2. Germline-derived CDR1 and CDR2 are LNHDA and SQIVND (reference sequence). The CDR3 contains 14 residues. The CDR3 reads CASSRDSANYGYTF. In DNA form, the CDR3 reads TGTGCCAGTAGTAGGGACAGCGCTAACTATGGCTACACCTTC.

The rearrangement links TRBV5-4 to TRBJ2-3, with D unresolved. The V end lost 4 bases, the J end lost 1 base, and 7 bases lay between the germline ends. This CDR3 has 13 residues. The germline V gene encodes CDR1 SGHNT and CDR2 YYREEE (reference sequence). This chain's CDR3 is CASSPFGTDTQYF. The CDR3 DNA reads as TGTGCCAGCAGCCCTTTTGGCACAGATACGCAGTATTTT.

The chain combines TRBV13 with TRBJ2-2; D call uncertain. Germline-derived CDR1 and CDR2 are PRHDT and FYEKMQ (reference sequence). CDR3 size: 11 residues. V was shortened by 9 bases and J by 3 bases, with 5 bases between the two germline ends. CDR3 sequence reads: CASRDTGELFF. The CDR3 DNA is TGTGCCAGTAGGGACACCGGGGAGCTGTTTTTT. Based on the CDR3 plus reference TRBV13 and TRBJ2-2, the full variable domain is AAGVIQSPRHLIKEKRETATLKCYPIPRHDTVYWYQQGPGQDPQFLISFYEKMQSDKGSIPDRFSAQQFSDYHSELNMSSLELGDSALYFCASRDTGELFFGEGSRLTVL.

V gene TRBV11-2 combines with J gene TRBJ2-3, with 7 nucleotides matching TRBD2. V lost 5 bases and J lost 2; bases outside the gene matches: 7. Germline CDR1 is SGHAT and CDR2 is FQNNGV. The CDR3 extends over 15 amino acids. The CDR3 DNA reads TGTGCCAGCAGCGTAGTTAGCGGGTTCACAGATACGCAGTATTTT. Protein sequence: CASSVVSGFTDTQYF.

This chain uses TRBV28 with TRBJ2-7; D is unresolved. This CDR3 contains 12 residues. V lost 3 bases and J lost 1, with 4 bases in between. Germline V gene sequence: CDR1 MDHEN, CDR2 SYDVKM. CDR3 sequence: CASSFGSYEQYF. In DNA, the CDR3 is TGTGCCAGCAGTTTCGGATCCTACGAGCAGTACTTC.

The V call is TRBV5-1, the J call TRBJ1-4; D is unclear. The V end lost 4 bases, the J end lost 0 bases, and 7 bases lay between the germline ends. Looked up from germline, CDR1 is SGHRS and CDR2 is YFSETQ. The CDR3 is 14 amino acids. For the CDR3, the DNA is TGCGCCAGCAGCCCACGGGCAACTAATGAAAAACTGTTTTTT. Translating gives CASSPRATNEKLFF.

The chain carries TRBV9 and TRBJ1-4, with D possibly matching TRBD1 (6 bases). The CDR3 loop spans 15 amino acids. Trimming cost V 4 bases and J 8 bases, with 18 bases left between them. In germline, CDR1 is SGDLS, CDR2 YYNGEE. CDR3 in amino acids: CASSIRPGAGEKLFF. The DNA of the CDR3 is TGTGCCAGCAGCATACGACCGGGGGCGGGGGAAAAACTGTTTTTT. The full variable domain, with the rest looked up from reference TRBV9 and TRBJ1-4, is DSGVTQTPKHLITATGQRVTLRCSPRSGDLSVYWYQQSLDQGLQFLIQYYNGEERAKGNILERFSAQQFPDLHSELNLSSLELGDSALYFCASSIRPGAGEKLFFGSGTQLSVL.

This chain joins TRBV4-1 and TRBJ1-4; weak D call: TRBD1 (5 bases). Germline loops: CDR1 MGHRA, CDR2 YSYEKL. The CDR3 covers 17 residues. Trimming took off 4 bases at V and 4 bases at J, with 19 bases between the two ends. CDR3 in DNA: TGCGCCAGCAGCCCAGGGCAAGCTTTGGGTTATAATGAAAAACTGTTTTTT. Translated, it gives CASSPGQALGYNEKLFF.

This chain uses TRBV29-1 with TRBJ1-2, with D uncertain. The length of the CDR3 is 12 residues. The V gene lost 7 bases and the J gene lost 2 bases, with 11 bases spanning the gap. Germline CDR1 SQVTM, CDR2 ANQGSEA. CDR3 nucleotide sequence: TGCAGCGCCCGCGAGGGCAACTATGGCTACACCTTC. This encodes CSAREGNYGYTF.

V is TRBV13 and J is TRBJ1-2; D gene ambiguous. The germline CDR1 and CDR2 sequences are PRHDT and FYEKMQ (reference sequence). The CDR3 length is 15 residues. V lost 0 bases, J lost 0 bases, and 8 bases lay in between. The CDR3 protein is CASSLGGRANYGYTF. Written as DNA, the CDR3 is TGTGCCAGCAGCTTAGGTGGCAGAGCTAACTATGGCTACACCTTC. Supplemented by reference TRBV13 and TRBJ1-2, the full variable domain reads AAGVIQSPRHLIKEKRETATLKCYPIPRHDTVYWYQQGPGQDPQFLISFYEKMQSDKGSIPDRFSAQQFSDYHSELNMSSLELGDSALYFCASSLGGRANYGYTFGSGTRLTVV.

This chain uses TRBV6-1 with TRBJ1-6; D ambiguous. V lost 1 base and J lost 7, with 11 bases in between. The CDR3 has 15 residues. CDR1 is MNHNS and CDR2 is SASEGT in the germline V gene. The CDR3: CASSEERPGNSPLHF. The CDR3 DNA is TGTGCCAGCAGTGAAGAGAGACCTGGGAATTCACCCCTCCACTTT.

This rearrangement joins TRBV5-5 to TRBJ1-4; D not resolved. V was cut by 1 base and J by 6 bases, with 13 bases left in between. CDR3 length equals 15 residues. CDR1 and CDR2 from the germline V gene are SGHKS and YYEKEE (reference sequence). The CDR3 nucleotides are TGTGCCAGCAGCTTGAAGGGTGAGGCTTATGAAAAACTGTTTTTT. Amino acid sequence: CASSLKGEAYEKLFF.

The rearrangement joins TRBV30 to TRBJ1-6; a weak D match, TRBD1 (6 bases). Trimming cost V 2 bases and J 10 bases, with 9 bases left between them. The germline V gene encodes CDR1 GTSNPN and CDR2 SVGIG (reference sequence). CDR3 length: 12 residues. CDR3 residues: CAWSKQGSPLHF. CDR3 bases: TGTGCCTGGAGTAAACAGGGATCACCCCTCCACTTT.

The chain is built from TRBV6-6 and TRBJ2-2; the D gene is possibly TRBD2 (5 bases). The CDR3 extends over 15 amino acids. Germline CDR1 is MNHNY and CDR2 is SVGAGI (reference sequence). V lost 7 bases, J lost 2 bases, and 14 bases lay in between. The CDR3 DNA is TGTGCCAGCAACTCCATCCGGGGTAACACCGGGGAGCTGTTTTTT. Translating gives CASNSIRGNTGELFF.

V gene TRBV11-2 combines with J gene TRBJ2-3, with D hard to call. CDR3 length equals 13 residues. Germline-derived CDR1 and CDR2 are SGHAT and FQNNGV. V was shortened by 3 bases and J by 5 bases, with 9 bases between the two germline ends. The CDR3 DNA follows: TGTGCCAGCAGCTTTTCGGTGGGAGATACGCAGTATTTT. Protein sequence: CASSFSVGDTQYF.